Listed below are T cell receptor beta chains from one sample, sequenced in a study of T cells in Graves' hyperthyroidism and ophthalmopathy. In TCRdb, the multiplex PCR reads were re-called with MiXCR into one record per CDR3 protein. The sample holds about 400,000 distinct CDR3 sequences, 14% to 15% seen once. The sequencing input was blood. The receptors were gathered from a woman aged 25 to 39 with Graves' hyperthyroidism. Both conserved end residues are part of each CDR3. The D gene is left open where the match is weak. Clone size, where shown, is once, few, many, or a class for clones that have expanded.

cdr3_nt cdr3_aa v_call clone_size j_call d_call
TGCAGTGCTTTCCGGGACAGGAATAATTCACCCCTCCACTTT CSAFRDRNNSPLHF TRBV20-1 few TRBJ1-6 TRBD1
TGTGCCAGCAGCCCTCTAGCGGGAGCTTCCTTTAGCTCCTACAATGAGCAGTTCTTC CASSPLAGASFSSYNEQFF TRBV3-1 many TRBJ2-1 TRBD2
TGTGCCAGCAGCTCGGACGGGGGAGATGGAAACACCATATATTTT CASSSDGGDGNTIYF TRBV5-4 . TRBJ1-3 .
TGTGCCTGGAGGTCGACAGGGGATTACACTGAAGCTTTCTTT CAWRSTGDYTEAFF TRBV30 few TRBJ1-1 TRBD1
TGTGCCAGCAGCTACACTAGCGGGGATACGCAGTATTTT CASSYTSGDTQYF TRBV12-3/TRBV12-4 many TRBJ2-3 TRBD2
TGTGCCAGCAGTTCCACGGGGGGGTGGTACTTC CASSSTGGWYF TRBV28 many TRBJ2-5 TRBD2
TGTGCCAGCAGCTTAAAAGTAAGTGGATCCTACAATGAGCAGTTCTTC CASSLKVSGSYNEQFF TRBV5-6 many TRBJ2-1 .
TGTGCCAGCAGTTTCGTCACCGGGGAGCTGTTTTTT CASSFVTGELFF TRBV12-3/TRBV12-4 many TRBJ2-2 .
TGCAGTGCTAGAGATCCCCGGGAGGGAGACTACGAGCAGTACTTC CSARDPREGDYEQYF TRBV20-1 . TRBJ2-7 TRBD2
TGTGCCAGCAGTTTACGCCCTATAATCGGGACAGGGTATGGGGAGACCCAGTACTTC CASSLRPIIGTGYGETQYF TRBV6-1 many TRBJ2-5 TRBD1
TGCAGCGTTGATGCGGTAGGGTTGAACTATGGCTACACCTTC CSVDAVGLNYGYTF TRBV29-1 few TRBJ1-2 .
TGCAGTGCTAGACACATGCGGGGATCTCTAGCCAAAAACATTCAGTACTTC CSARHMRGSLAKNIQYF TRBV20-1 few TRBJ2-4 .
TGTGCCAGCAAGACGCCGGGACTAGCGGGGGAGTACGAGCAGTACTTC CASKTPGLAGEYEQYF TRBV28 . TRBJ2-7 TRBD2
TGTGCCAGCAGTCTGCCGGGACCCCTTGTCAAAAACATTCAGTACTTC CASSLPGPLVKNIQYF TRBV28 . TRBJ2-4 .
TGTGCCAGCAGGACGATCCTGGATCAACCCTACGAGCAGTACTTC CASRTILDQPYEQYF TRBV6-2/TRBV6-3 . TRBJ2-7 .
TGTGCCAGCAGCCGTGGAGTCTACGGGAGGGAAGAGACCCAGTACTTC CASSRGVYGREETQYF TRBV7-2 few TRBJ2-5 TRBD2
TGCAGTGCTAAAGGTGTCACGGCCAAAAACATTCAGTACTTC CSAKGVTAKNIQYF TRBV20-1 many TRBJ2-4 .
TGTGCCAGCACGGGGGCGGAGGGCGATGGCTACACCTTC CASTGAEGDGYTF TRBV2 many TRBJ1-2 .
TGTGCCAGCAGCTTAGATCAGATGCTAACGGGACGGACCGGGGAGCTGTTTTTT CASSLDQMLTGRTGELFF TRBV11-2 many TRBJ2-2 .
TGCAGTGCTAGGGCCGGGACTGCTACCCTTGAGCAGTTCTTC CSARAGTATLEQFF TRBV20-1 many TRBJ2-1 .
TGTGCCAGCAGGCTGTCGGGCGGGTTCACCGGGGAGCTGTTTTTT CASRLSGGFTGELFF TRBV6-1 few TRBJ2-2 .
TGCAGTGCTGCGGGACAGGGAGGAGAGACCCAGTACTTC CSAAGQGGETQYF TRBV20-1 many TRBJ2-5 TRBD1
TGTGCCAGCAGTTTATCGATGGGAGGACGGATGAACACTGAAGCTTTCTTT CASSLSMGGRMNTEAFF TRBV27 few TRBJ1-1 .
TGTGCCAGCAGCACCCTAGGGACCCAAGAGACCCAGTACTTC CASSTLGTQETQYF TRBV7-2 . TRBJ2-5 .